Below, one T cell receptor (beta chain) is given with its context. No cognate antigen has been identified for it. Base qualities are not provided; no much larger clone lies one nucleotide away. Preparation of the library involved the immunoSEQ multiplex PCR assay. A mixture of 60 forward primers for TCR Vbeta segments and 13 reverse primers for TCR Jbeta segments was used in the multiplex PCR. The CDR3 region of rearranged TCR beta genes was amplified from genomic DNA with a multiplex PCR assay. On the Illumina HiSeq System, the amplified TCR beta libraries were sequenced as 87-base-pair reads. The study's own analysis went as follows. In a later analysis, some 80 million unique TCR beta chains were counted across the roughly 670 repertoires, and around 11 million of these chains were shared by at least two donors. A nearest-neighbor algorithm error-corrected the raw reads and collapsed the reads into unique sequences, merging closely related sequences to remove PCR and sequencing errors. Alignment of CDR3 sequences to IMGT reference sequences was used to assign V, D and J gene segments. For a sequence to be retained, a match of at least six nucleotides was required to both a V gene segment and a J gene segment. Rearrangements were classified as productive when the CDR3 lacked stop codons and remained in frame with V and J, and all other rearrangements were classified as non-productive. Following IMGT convention, CDR3 was defined as the stretch from the second conserved V-encoded cysteine to the conserved J-encoded phenylalanine. The earlier analysis of some 550 of the donors excluded any sequence lacking an unambiguous match to a single V gene segment. In an earlier analysis of about 590 of the donors, a V segment was called functional when productive rearrangements were above 56.7%, and segregating when the standard deviation between donors exceeded 5%. A statistical classification framework was built for diagnosing cytomegalovirus status from the catalog of TCR beta chain sequences. A later analysis assigned V and J genes by comparing TCR nucleotide sequences with IMGT/GENE-DB human TR gene sequences. A later analysis assigned CDR3 sequences and most-parsimonious VDJ recombination scenarios with the TCRdist pipeline. A later analysis defined each TCR beta chain by its CDR3 amino acid sequence plus V-gene family, and excluded reads lacking a unique V-gene family. As a way to deal with suspected cross-contamination and a sequencing artifact, a later analysis dropped approximately 590 nucleotide sequences that were highly shared and had low generation probability. For each public chain, a later analysis derived a clonal expansion index from normalized ranks of inferred template counts within each repertoire. In a later analysis, generation probabilities were computed with a VDJ recombination model fitted to out-of-frame rearrangements, and the resulting probabilities were checked against IGoR. Hypergeometric tests were used in a later analysis to score TCR-TCR, TCR-HLA and TCR-CMV co-occurrence, with a repertoire-size bias correction applied to the TCR pairs. False discovery rates were estimated in a later analysis by permuting HLA or CMV assignments 20 times. In a later analysis, co-occurring TCRs were grouped with DBSCAN, and TCRdist sequence similarity was added when clustering was performed within HLA-allele-positive subsets. Repertoires with fewer than 30,000 or more than 120,000 public chains, plus five repertoires with anomalous nucleotide sharing, were excluded from co-occurrence clustering. Not all clones reach the TCRdb copy of this immuneACCESS table, which keeps in-frame sequences only. Checked studies attribute under half of the gap to unresolved V genes and leave the rest unexplained. V and J calls and clone size are those listed in that table; D and trimming were worked out from the DNA. The sample table holds almost 200,000 clones, of which 75% to 85% were seen once. The ten top clones hold less than 2.5% of the sample.

These data belong to a study of cytomegalovirus exposure and HLA in healthy donors (dated by TCRdb to about 2017). Notes on the research overall: An earlier analysis of approximately 590 of the donors reported more than 250 Gb of sequence data and about 100 million unique TCR beta sequences from 150 million to 200 million T cells. An early release covering 550 to 650 HLA-typed donors comprised about 310 gigabases of sequencing data and around 85 million unique TCR sequences. Of the roughly 420 genotyped donors, over 80% were placed in the genetic ancestry cluster associated with self-reported Caucasian donors. The aim of the study was to test whether cataloging public T cell receptors could identify signatures of past pathogen exposure. The T cell repertoires of 666 subjects were profiled by immunosequencing and related to cytomegalovirus serostatus. Along with the roughly 700-subject first cohort, a separate validation cohort of some 130 different subjects was used. The study combined high-throughput TCR immunosequencing, statistical association of individual TCRs with disease status, and machine learning to predict cytomegalovirus infection status. To study patterns of TCR occurrence, a later analysis re-analyzed previously published TCR beta repertoires from several hundred donors and added high-resolution HLA genotyping. Rather than drawing on any new phenotypic data, the later analysis identified candidate immune exposures from TCR beta sequences and the way those sequences occurred across donors. An earlier analysis of fewer than 700 of the donors applied high-throughput TCR beta sequencing to assess whether each TCR beta V gene segment acted as functional or pseudogenic. Alongside the repertoire data, information on donor age, sex, ethnicity and CMV serostatus was compiled. A later genetic analysis took genome-wide SNP genotypes for about 55% of the 666 donors and used that subset as a discovery cohort. Every discovery cohort repertoire had been produced on one sequencing platform. HLA typing covered class I and class II loci at four-digit resolution. Typing coverage differed by locus: A, B, C, DRB1 and DQB1 were typed in roughly 620-630 donors, DQA1 in 500 to 550, DPA1 in nearly 610, and DPB1 in 450 to 490. Four to six DR-DQ haplotypes were handled as single units for association and clustering, since linkage in the cohort was strong. Across 300 to 400 genotyped donors of the cohort, an average of approximately 240,000 unique TCR beta nucleotide sequences per donor were sequenced, and roughly 20% of those sequences were non-productive.

Beyond this particular receptor, the publication reports: Several of the top co-occurrence clusters appeared to be linked to parvovirus B19, influenza, CMV and Epstein-Barr virus, according to a later analysis. Most TCR sequences were seen in very few donors, while some public TCRs were found in many individuals. A further reported finding was that TCR beta sequences accurately predicted the HLA-A and HLA-B alleles for most subjects in the first cohort. The study gave a list of about 170 TCR beta chains associated with cytomegalovirus. A later genetic analysis reported fewer N-insertions in productive TCRs among donors in an Asian-associated ancestry cluster than the roughly 620-donor mean. In a later analysis, the rate of TCR association differed among HLA loci, with DRB1 alleles having the most associated TCRs and HLA-C alleles having the fewest. Roughly uniform sequencing depth across donors was assumed in presence/absence analyses, although this assumption may not hold. Because HLA typing was unavailable for some donors at each locus, only the typed subset was used in association tests. This cohort had only TCR beta chains sequenced, and the lack of alpha or paired-chain data limited which features could be detected. The classifier was reported to diagnose cytomegalovirus status with high specificity and sensitivity in both the original and validation cohorts. Some IMGT-functional V segments, including TRBV6-2 and TRBV6-3, could not be told apart with the 87-base-pair reads, so those segments were excluded. CMV serostatus was the only immune exposure information available for the cohort. The sequencing pipeline was judged likely to have produced a cluster of highly shared sequence variants as a technical artifact. A later analysis found that HLA-associated TCR beta chains were more clonally expanded and had lower generation probabilities than equally common non-associated chains. At a false discovery rate of 0.05, a later analysis linked approximately 18,000 TCR beta sequences to specific HLA alleles. A few of the identified cytomegalovirus-associated TCR beta chains were confirmed in vitro to be specific for cytomegalovirus antigens. In a later analysis, most CMV-associated TCR beta chains were found to appear HLA-restricted, with HLA associations seemingly driven largely by CMV exposure. When HLA alleles, especially DR and DQ, strongly co-occurred, TCR associations were difficult to assign to individual alleles. According to the authors, the approach could potentially be generalized to other disease states and immunological phenotypes. An earlier analysis of approximately 530 of the donors showed that most TCR beta V segments appeared in productive rearrangements either about 87% or about 30% of the time, which broadly matched IMGT annotations. Because counts were too low, roughly 16 rarely observed V segments, including chromosome 9 orphons, were excluded from the earlier analysis of fewer than 650 of the donors. Linkage disequilibrium might explain the correlated functional status among segregating V segments, but an unknown experimental factor could not be ruled out. In a later genetic analysis, a missense DCLRE1C variant was associated with V-gene and J-gene trimming of TCR beta chains, and the association was replicated in an independent cohort.

V sheds 2 bases and J sheds 3 bases, leaving 16 bases between their ends. The CDR3 measures 17 amino acids from cysteine to phenylalanine. This entry keeps only the CDR3 DNA: 51 bases, framed from base 1. The germline V gene provides CDR1 KGHSH and CDR2 LQKENI. The cohort comprised 670 or so healthy bone marrow donors. At the time of sampling, all cohort members were nominally healthy, though unrecorded immune exposures were likely present. The donor was CMV seronegative and belonged to the group of over 300 seronegative cohort members. A peripheral blood sample was provided by each donor, and peripheral blood mononuclear cells were used for TCR beta sequencing. Genomic DNA extraction from the blood cell samples was performed with the Qiagen DNeasy Blood Extraction Kit.

This receptor chain uses TRBV18 and TRBJ2-2, and the D gene may be TRBD2, 5 bases matching. Sequenced material: PBMCs. This clonotype was obtained from a woman aged 45-65 years in good health and CMV-seronegative. The nucleotide sequence reads as follows: TGTGCCAGCTCACCATCGTCTAGGCCGGGATACACCGGGGAGCTGTTTTTT. This gives the protein CASSPSSRPGYTGELFF. With all but the CDR3 taken from the reference TRBV18 and TRBJ2-2 genes, the full variable domain is: NAGVMQNPRHLVRRRGQEARLRCSPMKGHSHVYWYRQLPEEGLKFMVYLQKENIIDESGMPKERFSAEFPKEGPSILRIQQVVRGDSAAYFCASSPSSRPGYTGELFFGEGSRLTVL.